The rows below give T cell receptor beta chains drawn from one sample of a study of identical twins. One entry per CDR3 protein results from TCRdb running MiXCR on the 5' RACE reads. The sample has hundreds of thousands of distinct CDR3 sequences; 8.6% are singletons. These data were also reused for a study on yellow fever vaccine responses in identical twins.

Sequenced input: PBMCs. All receptors come from a woman aged 18-29 years in good health. CDR3s include the opening cysteine and the closing phenylalanine or tryptophan. D genes are given only for firm matches. Only part of the rows carry a size: once, few, many, or a class if the clone is expanded.

>TRBV20-1|TRBJ2-5|NA|NA
TGCAGTGCCGGATTTACAGGGAACCAAGAGACCCAGTACTTC
CSAGFTGNQETQYF
>TRBV29-1|TRBJ2-1|many|TRBD1
TGCAGCGTTCCGGACAGGGGCAACGGATATGAGCAGTTCTTC
CSVPDRGNGYEQFF
>TRBV5-1|TRBJ2-7|NA|NA
TGCGCCAGCAGCTTTGTGGGAGACAGGCGCCTCTACGAGCAGTACTTC
CASSFVGDRRLYEQYF
>TRBV4-1|TRBJ2-7|many|TRBD2
TGCGCCAGCAGCCAACATTCCGGGACTAAAGAATACGAGCAGTACTTC
CASSQHSGTKEYEQYF
>TRBV29-1|TRBJ1-4|many|NA
TGCAGCGTTGAAGATTCCCGCCAAGAGGGGACTAATGAAAAACTGTTTTTT
CSVEDSRQEGTNEKLFF
>TRBV20-1|TRBJ1-1|NA|NA
TGCAGTGCTCGAAGATTGAACACTGAAGCTTTCTTT
CSARRLNTEAFF
>TRBV7-2|TRBJ1-2|NA|NA
TGTGCCAGCAGCTTAGAAAGCGGACAAATTTATGGCTACACCTTC
CASSLESGQIYGYTF
>TRBV5-4|TRBJ1-1|few|TRBD1
TGTGCCAGCAGGTCTTGGACAGGGGACATCACTGAAGCTTTCTTT
CASRSWTGDITEAFF
>TRBV2|TRBJ2-7|many|TRBD2
TGTGCCAGCAGAGGTCGGACTAGCGGGCCCTACGAGCAGTACTTC
CASRGRTSGPYEQYF
>TRBV27|TRBJ2-1|few|TRBD2
TGTGCCAGCAGTTTAAGCGGGATGTATAATGAGCAGTTCTTC
CASSLSGMYNEQFF
>TRBV7-2|TRBJ1-1|many|NA
TGTGCCAGCAGCTCCGCCTTGGGGGGGAACACTGAAGCTTTCTTT
CASSSALGGNTEAFF
>TRBV4-3|TRBJ2-3|many|NA
TGCGCCAGCAGCCATCAGGCGGATATGGGCCCAGATACGCAGTATTTT
CASSHQADMGPDTQYF
>TRBV4-2|TRBJ2-1|few|NA
TGTGCCAGCAGCCAAGAAGCGACGAGCTCCTACAATGAGCAGTTCTTC
CASSQEATSSYNEQFF
>TRBV20-1|TRBJ2-2|few|NA
TGCAGTGCCACCACAGGGTCGGACACCGGGGAGCTGTTTTTT
CSATTGSDTGELFF
>TRBV5-1|TRBJ2-4|NA|NA
TGCGCCAGCAGCTTGGATAGAAACATTCAGTACTTC
CASSLDRNIQYF
>TRBV6-2/TRBV6-3|TRBJ1-5|many|TRBD1
TGTGCCAGCAGACGGGCGGGACAGGGGATGCCCCAGCATTTT
CASRRAGQGMPQHF
>TRBV4-2|TRBJ2-4|many|TRBD2
TGTGCCAGCAGCCGACTAGCGGGAGAACTAGCCAAAAACATTCAGTACTTC
CASSRLAGELAKNIQYF
>TRBV20-1|TRBJ2-2|many|NA
TGCAGTGCACACGGGACCCTGGGCACCGGGGAGCTGTTTTTT
CSAHGTLGTGELFF
>TRBV5-1|TRBJ1-6|few|TRBD1
TGCGCCAGCAGCTTGGGACAGGGGGCGAGTAATTCACCCCTCCACTTT
CASSLGQGASNSPLHF
>TRBV19|TRBJ2-1|few|NA
TGTGCCAGTAGTACCTTACGCGCTGAGCAGTTCTTC
CASSTLRAEQFF
>TRBV28|TRBJ2-7|NA|TRBD1
TGTGCCAGCAGCAACCGGGACAGGGGGAACTACGAGCAGTACTTC
CASSNRDRGNYEQYF
>TRBV7-2|TRBJ2-5|few|NA
TGTGCCAGCAGCTTACCTAGGGGCTTGGAGGAGACCCAGTACTTC
CASSLPRGLEETQYF
>TRBV7-2|TRBJ2-3|NA|TRBD2
TGTGCCAGCAGCTCAGTGACTAGCGGGAGATTTACAGATACGCAGTATTTT
CASSSVTSGRFTDTQYF
>TRBV6-5|TRBJ2-3|few|NA
TGTGCCAGCAGTTACGGCGCGGGGTTGGGCACAGATACGCAGTATTTT
CASSYGAGLGTDTQYF
>TRBV5-1|TRBJ2-7|NA|TRBD1
TGCGCCAGCAGCTTGGAGACAGGGTGGGAGTACGAGCAGTACTTC
CASSLETGWEYEQYF
>TRBV4-3|TRBJ2-7|NA|NA
TGCGCCAGCAGCCAAGAGTTGGGGGGGCGACCCTACGAGCAGTACTTC
CASSQELGGRPYEQYF
>TRBV7-9|TRBJ2-5|NA|NA
TGTGCCAGCGCCTCCACCCCAGGACACCTACAAGAGACCCAGTACTTC
CASASTPGHLQETQYF
>TRBV20-1|TRBJ2-2|few|NA
TGCAGTGCGAGGCAGGACACCGGGGAGCTGTTTTTT
CSARQDTGELFF
>TRBV6-1|TRBJ2-1|few|NA
TGTGCCAGCAGTGAAGCTGGGGGCGGTGAGCAGTTCTTC
CASSEAGGGEQFF
>TRBV5-1|TRBJ1-1|many|TRBD1
TGCGCCAGCAGCCTTACAGGGGCGCCTGAAGCTTTCTTT
CASSLTGAPEAFF
>TRBV29-1|TRBJ2-2|many|NA
TGCAGCGTTGAATACAGGGCGAACACCGGGGAGCTGTTTTTT
CSVEYRANTGELFF
>TRBV7-9|TRBJ2-5|few|NA
TGTGCCAGCAGCTTAGGGGAACAAAAGACCCAGTACTTC
CASSLGEQKTQYF
>TRBV19|TRBJ2-7|NA|TRBD1
TGTGCCAGTAGTGCAAACGACCGGGACAGTCTCTACGAGCAGTACTTC
CASSANDRDSLYEQYF